Included here is one T cell receptor (beta chain) sequence, with context. V dropped 6 bases and J dropped 9; count of bases not matched to a gene: 5. The CDR3 runs 13 residues. Germline-derived CDR1 and CDR2 are LNHDA and SQIVND (reference sequence). This entry comes from a study of control samples from healthy donors and cancer patients. Sequenced by immunoSEQ multiplex PCR; TCRdb stores in-frame clones only, minus some. The sample contains roughly 99,000 clones, around 80% of which appear only once. The specimen sequenced was blood. The TCR originated in a man between 60 and 70 years old in good health. The V gene is TRBV19, the J gene TRBJ2-1; 10 positions match TRBD2. The CDR3: CASRAGGPSEQFF. The CDR3 coding sequence is TGTGCCAGTAGAGCGGGAGGGCCGAGTGAGCAGTTCTTC.